The 32 T cell receptor beta chains given below trace back to one sample, sequenced in a study of blood T cell repertoires in COVID-19. The protocol was immunoSEQ multiplex PCR, while the TCRdb copy is restricted to in-frame clones and leaves out a portion. The sample contains over 45,000 clones, 70% to 90% of which appear only once. What was sequenced was peripheral blood. The source of these receptors is a human donor in a cohort sampled during active COVID-19.

The chain joins TRBV4-2 to TRBJ2-1; 9 positions agree with TRBD2. V lost 0 bases, J lost 7 bases, and 16 bases stayed unmatched. Germline lookup yields CDR1 LGHNA and CDR2 YNFKEQ. The CDR3 runs 19 residues. CDR3 in amino acids: CASSQDRRGGGASSNEQFF. CDR3 DNA sequence: TGTGCCAGCAGCCAAGATAGGAGGGGCGGGGGGGCCTCTAGTAATGAGCAGTTCTTC.

CDR3 protein: CASSPNRGPYEQYF. The CDR3 bases are TGTGCCAGCAGTCCAAACAGGGGGCCCTACGAGCAGTACTTC. The V and J genes are TRBV7-2 and TRBJ2-7, with 9 positions matching TRBD1. Germline-derived CDR1 and CDR2 are SGHTA and FQGNSA. V was clipped by 6 bases and J by 2 bases; unmatched bases: 5. CDR3 length equals 14 residues.

The genes are TRBV28 and TRBJ1-3; a possible D gene is TRBD1 (5 bases). CDR3 length: 13 amino acids. V was trimmed by 3 bases and J by 6 bases, leaving 9 bases between them. Germline CDR1 MDHEN, CDR2 SYDVKM. The CDR3 region is CASSLGRANTIYF. CDR3 sequence (DNA): TGTGCCAGCAGTTTGGGCAGGGCAAACACCATATATTTT.

V and J are TRBV19 and TRBJ1-1, with D possibly being TRBD1 (5 bases). This CDR3 has 13 amino acids. V lost 2 bases, J lost 3 bases, and 7 bases lay in between. CDR1 and CDR2 (germline): LNHDA, SQIVND (reference sequence). The CDR3 bases are TGTGCCAGTAGTATACAGGGTTACACTGAAGCTTTCTTT. Protein: CASSIQGYTEAFF.

This chain connects TRBV28 to TRBJ1-2; 7 bases are a match to TRBD1. The CDR3 spans 12 residues. From germline, CDR1 is MDHEN and CDR2 SYDVKM. Trimming at V came to 10 bases and at J to 4 bases, leaving 6 bases not matched to a gene. The CDR3 reads CATRQGFYGYTF. Written as DNA, the CDR3 is TGTGCCACCCGACAGGGTTTCTATGGCTACACCTTC.

This clone is a singleton in its sample. This chain connects TRBV4-3 to TRBJ2-3, with 7 bases matching TRBD2. Germline V gene sequence: CDR1 LGHNA, CDR2 YSLEER. V dropped 0 bases and J dropped 1; count of bases not matched to a gene: 1. The CDR3 loop spans 15 amino acids. As DNA, the CDR3 is TGCGCCAGCAGCCAAGAGAGCGGGGGCACAGATACGCAGTATTTT. Amino acids: CASSQESGGTDTQYF.

V gene TRBV9 combines with J gene TRBJ2-3, with TRBD2 as a possible D gene (7 bases). CDR3 length: 14 amino acids. Germline-derived CDR1 and CDR2 are SGDLS and YYNGEE. Trimming took 6 bases from V and 6 from J, leaving 17 bases between them. The CDR3 here is CASTPGGWLDTQYF. CDR3 sequence (DNA): TGTGCCAGCACCCCGGGGGGCTGGCTTGATACGCAGTATTTT.

The chain uses TRBV24-1 and TRBJ2-3; unclear D gene. CDR3 length equals 13 residues. Germline V gene data show CDR1 as KGHDR and CDR2 as SFDVKD. Deletions cut 2 bases from V and 12 bases from J, with 14 bases between. The CDR3 nucleotides read TGTGCCACCAGTGATTCCAATTATGACTTTCAGTATTTT. It encodes CATSDSNYDFQYF.

The V call is TRBV7-2, the J call TRBJ1-1; the D gene is possibly TRBD1 (5 bases). CDR1 and CDR2 (germline): SGHTA, FQGNSA. V dropped 4 bases and J dropped 4 bases, with 16 bases sitting between them. CDR3 length: 15 residues. The CDR3 here is CASSSTPRGFTEAFF. The CDR3 nucleotides are TGTGCCAGCAGCTCGACGCCAAGGGGCTTCACTGAAGCTTTCTTT. Full variable domain (missing parts from reference TRBV7-2 and TRBJ1-1): GAGVSQSPSNKVTEKGKDVELRCDPISGHTALYWYRQSLGQGLEFLIYFQGNSAPDKSGLPSDRFSAERTGGSVSTLTIQRTQQEDSAVYLCASSSTPRGFTEAFFGQGTRLTVV.

The J gene is TRBJ1-4, the V gene TRBV4-3; 7 positions match TRBD1. Looked up from germline, CDR1 is LGHNA and CDR2 is YSLEER. The CDR3 runs to 18 residues. The ends lost 3 bases at V and 0 bases at J; junction bases unmatched: 10. This CDR3 reads CASSQETGTATTNEKLFF. CDR3 in DNA: TGCGCCAGCAGCCAGGAAACCGGGACAGCTACAACTAATGAAAAACTGTTTTTT.

This chain joins TRBV5-1 and TRBJ2-7; TRBD1 is a possible D gene (5 bases). This CDR3 has 15 amino acids. The V gene lost 0 bases and the J gene lost 5 bases, with 15 bases spanning the gap. Per the germline V gene, CDR1 is SGHRS and CDR2 is YFSETQ. DNA for the CDR3: TGCGCCAGCAGCTTGGCCGGGCAGGGTCGGGACGAGCAGTACTTC. This translates into CASSLAGQGRDEQYF.

The genes are TRBV6-1 and TRBJ2-3; TRBD1 agrees at 7 bases. Germline V lookup: CDR1 MNHNS, CDR2 SASEGT. The CDR3 is 16 residues long. The V and J ends lost 4 bases and 3 bases, in that order; junction bases with no gene match: 10. The CDR3 DNA is TGTGCCAGCAGTGGAACAGGGGCCCGTGAAACAGATACGCAGTATTTT. It is translated as CASSGTGARETDTQYF.

The genes are TRBV10-3 and TRBJ1-6; D is undetermined. The CDR3 runs 13 residues. Trimming shortened V by 7 bases and J by 8 bases, and 12 bases separated the two germline ends. Germline assignment: CDR1 ENHRY and CDR2 SYGVKD. The CDR3 sequence is CAITRAEDSPLHF. The CDR3 DNA is TGTGCCATCACGAGGGCGGAAGATTCACCCCTCCACTTT.

CDR3 nucleotide sequence: TGTGCCAGCAGCTGGGACATCGGGAACACTGAAGCTTTCTTT. Translation: CASSWDIGNTEAFF. The J gene is TRBJ1-1, the V gene TRBV6-5, with a tentative D call TRBD1 (6 bases). V lost 6 bases to trimming and J lost 1 base, with 12 bases between them. The CDR3 runs 14 residues. Germline V gives CDR1 MNHEY, CDR2 SVGAGI.

V gene TRBV6-5 combines with J gene TRBJ1-3; D unresolved. Germline values: CDR1 MNHEY, CDR2 SVGAGI. V lost 6 bases to trimming and J lost 0 bases, with 6 bases between them. The CDR3 loop spans 13 amino acids. CDR3 in amino acids: CASRQVSGNTIYF. The CDR3 region has the DNA TGTGCCAGCAGGCAGGTCTCTGGAAACACCATATATTTT.

The chain couples TRBV19 to TRBJ2-7, with 7 positions matching TRBD1. Per germline, CDR1 LNHDA and CDR2 SQIVND (reference sequence). This CDR3 has 12 residues. J lost 1 base, V lost 8 bases, and 2 bases had no gene match. The CDR3 DNA reads TGTGCCAGTGGGACAGCTTCCTACGAGCAGTACTTC. This sequence encodes CASGTASYEQYF.

V is TRBV18 and J is TRBJ1-2; D is possibly TRBD1 (6 bases). The germline V gene has CDR1 KGHSH and CDR2 LQKENI. Deletions cut 3 bases from V and 6 bases from J, with 20 bases between. The CDR3 consists of 16 residues. As DNA, the CDR3 is TGTGCCAGCTCACCGGACAGCCTTAATACACCAGATGGCTACACCTTC. Encoded protein: CASSPDSLNTPDGYTF.

V is TRBV5-1 and J is TRBJ2-7; D is ambiguous. Deletions cut 2 bases from V and 3 bases from J, with 9 bases between. Germline loops: CDR1 SGHRS, CDR2 YFSETQ. This CDR3 has 13 amino acids. The CDR3 coding sequence is TGCGCCAGCAGCTTTACAGAGAACTACGAGCAGTACTTC. Translation gives CASSFTENYEQYF.

The chain recombines TRBV18 with TRBJ2-6; 8 nucleotides align to TRBD2. V lost 4 bases, J lost 0 bases, and 8 bases stayed unmatched. The CDR3 extends over 18 amino acids. Per germline, CDR1 KGHSH and CDR2 LQKENI. DNA of the CDR3: TGTGCCAGCTCACGAGCGGGGGCCCATAACTCTGGGGCCAACGTCCTGACTTTC. Translating gives CASSRAGAHNSGANVLTF.

The chain recombines TRBV5-5 with TRBJ2-7; TRBD2 might be the D (7 bases). The germline V gene encodes CDR1 SGHKS and CDR2 YYEKEE (reference sequence). This CDR3 has 16 amino acids. V dropped 4 bases and J dropped 1 base, with 18 bases sitting between them. CDR3 region: CASSPPGGGQSYEQYF. The CDR3, as DNA: TGTGCCAGCAGCCCTCCTGGGGGGGGCCAATCCTACGAGCAGTACTTC.

The chain links TRBV18 to TRBJ1-4; tentative D call: TRBD1 (6 bases). The CDR3 loop spans 13 amino acids. Trimming removed 3 bases from V and 6 bases from J, with 8 bases in between. Germline CDR1 is KGHSH and CDR2 is LQKENI. This CDR3 is CASSPRQDEKLFF. CDR3 DNA: TGTGCCAGCTCACCGAGACAGGATGAAAAACTGTTTTTT.

This chain links TRBV19 with TRBJ2-2, with 9 bases that match TRBD1. V lost 6 bases, J lost 9 bases, and 11 bases stayed unmatched. The CDR3 runs 15 residues. The germline CDR1 and CDR2 sequences are LNHDA and SQIVND (reference sequence). CDR3 in amino acids: CASSAPGQGWWELFF. CDR3 coding DNA: TGTGCCAGTAGCGCGCCGGGACAGGGTTGGTGGGAGCTGTTTTTT.

The chain is built from TRBV7-2 and TRBJ2-7; possibly TRBD2 for D (5 bases). V shed 0 bases and J shed 2 bases, with 11 bases lying between them. Germline loops: CDR1 SGHTA, CDR2 FQGNSA. This CDR3 has 15 amino acids. The CDR3 sequence is CASSLAAGRTYEQYF. The CDR3 DNA follows: TGTGCCAGCAGCTTAGCGGCGGGTAGAACCTACGAGCAGTACTTC.

The rearrangement links TRBV7-2 to TRBJ1-6; a possible D gene is TRBD1 (6 bases). This CDR3 has 16 amino acids. V lost 2 bases to trimming and J lost 7 bases, with 15 bases between them. CDR1 SGHTA and CDR2 FQGNSA come from the germline V gene. As DNA, the CDR3 is TGTGCCAGCAGCTTAATATCCGGACAGCCCAATTCACCCCTCCACTTT. It translates to CASSLISGQPNSPLHF. The full variable domain, rest sourced from reference TRBV7-2 and TRBJ1-6, is GAGVSQSPSNKVTEKGKDVELRCDPISGHTALYWYRQSLGQGLEFLIYFQGNSAPDKSGLPSDRFSAERTGGSVSTLTIQRTQQEDSAVYLCASSLISGQPNSPLHFGNGTRLTVT.

This clone was recorded once. V gene TRBV19 combines with J gene TRBJ1-2, with 9 bases fitting TRBD1. CDR3 size: 15 residues. The junction had 10 bases not matched to a gene; V was cut back by 7 bases and J by 4 bases. CDR1 is LNHDA, CDR2 SQIVND, per germline (reference sequence). CDR3 DNA sequence: TGTGCCAGTACGGACAGGGGAATTAACAGCTATGGCTACACCTTC. This sequence encodes CASTDRGINSYGYTF.

The chain carries TRBV6-6 and TRBJ1-4, with a weak D call TRBD1 (5 bases). The CDR3 runs to 14 residues. Trimming left V 0 bases short and J 7 bases short, with 9 bases between. Germline CDR1 reads MNHNY; CDR2 reads SVGAGI (reference sequence). Here the CDR3 reads CASSYSWQGEKLFF. CDR3 in DNA: TGTGCCAGCAGTTACTCTTGGCAGGGTGAAAAACTGTTTTTT.

This clone came up once. The J gene is TRBJ1-2, the V gene TRBV5-1, with a weak D call TRBD1 (5 bases). The germline V gene encodes CDR1 SGHRS and CDR2 YFSETQ. V shed 0 bases and J shed 6 bases, with 15 bases lying between them. The CDR3 is 15 residues long. The CDR3 sequence: CASSLEGRVLDGYTF. The CDR3 DNA reads as TGCGCCAGCAGCTTGGAAGGCAGGGTTTTGGATGGCTACACCTTC.

The rearrangement uses TRBV2 and TRBJ1-3; D remains ambiguous. Deletions cut 7 bases from V and 0 bases from J, with 16 bases between. Looked up from germline, CDR1 is SNHLY and CDR2 is FYNNEI. The CDR3 loop spans 16 amino acids. The CDR3 protein is CASTGGFGVSGNTIYF. The CDR3 region has the DNA TGTGCCAGCACCGGAGGGTTTGGGGTCTCTGGAAACACCATATATTTT.

The J gene is TRBJ1-2, the V gene TRBV5-4, with D possibly matching TRBD1 (5 bases). The V gene's germline CDR1 is SGHNT and CDR2 YYREEE (reference sequence). With 0 bases removed from V and 1 base from J, the gap between germline ends came to 19 bases. The CDR3 runs 18 residues. The CDR3 region has the DNA TGTGCCAGCAGCTTGGCCTTCGCAGGGTTCGATATTAACTATGGCTACACCTTC. The encoded protein is CASSLAFAGFDINYGYTF.

The CDR3 sequence is CASSSLDSGKEQFF. The CDR3 DNA reads as TGTGCCAGCAGCTCACTAGATAGCGGAAAGGAGCAGTTCTTC. The chain joins TRBV7-9 to TRBJ2-1; D is possibly TRBD2 (6 bases). Between the trimmed V and J ends, which lost 4 bases and 10 bases, there was a span of 17 bases. The V gene's germline CDR1 is SEHNR and CDR2 FQNEAQ (reference sequence). The CDR3 has 14 residues.

The chain carries TRBV9 and TRBJ2-5; 14 nucleotides agree with TRBD2. This CDR3 is 18 amino acids long. Trimming took 3 bases from V and 0 from J; bases not matched to a gene: 7. CDR1 and CDR2 (germline): SGDLS, YYNGEE. CDR3 nucleotide sequence: TGTGCCAGCAGCGATCCGGGACTAGCGGGGGCCGACCAAGAGACCCAGTACTTC. Its translation is CASSDPGLAGADQETQYF.

This clone was counted at least ten times. This chain connects TRBV6-6 to TRBJ1-1; weak D call: TRBD1 (6 bases). The length of the CDR3 is 13 residues. Germline-derived CDR1 and CDR2 are MNHNY and SVGAGI (reference sequence). Trimming took 7 bases from V and 2 from J, leaving 11 bases between them. The CDR3 protein is CASITGTNTEAFF. The CDR3 DNA is TGTGCCAGCATAACAGGGACCAACACTGAAGCTTTCTTT.